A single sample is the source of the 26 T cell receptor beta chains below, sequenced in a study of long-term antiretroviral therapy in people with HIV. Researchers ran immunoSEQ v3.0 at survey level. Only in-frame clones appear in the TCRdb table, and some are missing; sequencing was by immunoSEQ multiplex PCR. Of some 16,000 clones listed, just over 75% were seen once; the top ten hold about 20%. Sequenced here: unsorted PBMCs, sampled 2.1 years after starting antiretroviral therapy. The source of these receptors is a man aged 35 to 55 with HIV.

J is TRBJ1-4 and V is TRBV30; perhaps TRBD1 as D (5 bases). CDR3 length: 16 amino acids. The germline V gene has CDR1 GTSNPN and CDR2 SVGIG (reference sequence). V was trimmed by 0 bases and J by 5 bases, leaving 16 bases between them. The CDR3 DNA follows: TGTGCCTGGAGTGTACGGGACGTAGTAAGAAATGAAAAACTGTTTTTT. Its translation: CAWSVRDVVRNEKLFF.

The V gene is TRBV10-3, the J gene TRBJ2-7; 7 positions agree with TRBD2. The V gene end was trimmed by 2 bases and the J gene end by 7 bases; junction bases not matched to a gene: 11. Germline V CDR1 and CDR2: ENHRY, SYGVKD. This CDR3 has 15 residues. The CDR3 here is CAISERSGGDGEQYF. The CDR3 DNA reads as TGTGCCATCAGTGAGAGGTCTGGGGGGGATGGAGAGCAGTACTTC.

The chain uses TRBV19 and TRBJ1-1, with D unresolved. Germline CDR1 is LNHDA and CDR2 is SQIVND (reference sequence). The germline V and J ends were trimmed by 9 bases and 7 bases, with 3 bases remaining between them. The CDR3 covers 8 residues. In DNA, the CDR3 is TGTGCCAGCCATGAAGCTTTCTTT. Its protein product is CASHEAFF.

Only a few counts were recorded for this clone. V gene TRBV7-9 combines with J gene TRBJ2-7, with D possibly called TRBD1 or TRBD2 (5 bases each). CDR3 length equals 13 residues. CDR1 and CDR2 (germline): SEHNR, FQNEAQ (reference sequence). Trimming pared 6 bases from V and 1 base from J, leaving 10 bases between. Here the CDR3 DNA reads TGTGCCAGCAGGCCTGGGGGATCCTACGAGCAGTACTTC. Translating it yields CASRPGGSYEQYF.

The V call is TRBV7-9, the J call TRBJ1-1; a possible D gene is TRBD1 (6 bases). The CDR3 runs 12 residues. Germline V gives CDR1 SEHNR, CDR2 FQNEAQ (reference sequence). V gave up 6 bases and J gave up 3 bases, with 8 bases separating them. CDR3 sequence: CASSKGDTEAFF. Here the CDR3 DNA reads TGTGCCAGCAGTAAGGGGGACACTGAAGCTTTCTTT.

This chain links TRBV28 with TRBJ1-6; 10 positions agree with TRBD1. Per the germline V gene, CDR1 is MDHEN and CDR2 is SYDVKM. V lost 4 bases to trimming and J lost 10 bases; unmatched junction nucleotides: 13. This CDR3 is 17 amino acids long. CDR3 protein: CASSSSAGTGVRSPLHF. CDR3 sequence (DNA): TGTGCCAGCAGTTCCTCGGCCGGGACAGGGGTTCGATCACCCCTCCACTTT.

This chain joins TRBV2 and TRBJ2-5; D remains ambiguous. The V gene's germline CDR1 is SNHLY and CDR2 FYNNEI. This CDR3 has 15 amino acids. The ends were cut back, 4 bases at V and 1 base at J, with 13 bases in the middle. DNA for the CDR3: TGTGCCAGCAGTGGTCGGCAGAACTTCCAAGAGACCCAGTACTTC. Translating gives CASSGRQNFQETQYF. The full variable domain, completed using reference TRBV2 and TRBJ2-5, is EPEVTQTPSHQVTQMGQEVILRCVPISNHLYFYWYRQILGQKVEFLVSFYNNEISEKSEIFDDQFSVERPDGSNFTLKIRSTKLEDSAMYFCASSGRQNFQETQYFGPGTRLLVL.

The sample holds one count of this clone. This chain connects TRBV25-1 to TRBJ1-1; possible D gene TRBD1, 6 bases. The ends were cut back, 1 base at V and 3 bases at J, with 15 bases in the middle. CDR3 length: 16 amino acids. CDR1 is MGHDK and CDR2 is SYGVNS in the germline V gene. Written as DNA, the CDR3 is TGTGCCAGCAGTGAATCTAGAGGGGGAGGGGACACTGAAGCTTTCTTT. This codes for CASSESRGGGDTEAFF.

The CDR3 here is CASSLSRDSSYEQYF. CDR3 sequence (DNA): TGTGCCAGCAGTTTATCCCGGGACAGTTCCTACGAGCAGTACTTC. The chain is built from TRBV27 and TRBJ2-7, with 7 positions matching TRBD1. CDR1 MNHEY and CDR2 SMNVEV come from the germline V gene (reference sequence). The CDR3 loop spans 15 amino acids. The V gene end was trimmed by 0 bases and the J gene end by 1 base; junction bases not matched to a gene: 3.

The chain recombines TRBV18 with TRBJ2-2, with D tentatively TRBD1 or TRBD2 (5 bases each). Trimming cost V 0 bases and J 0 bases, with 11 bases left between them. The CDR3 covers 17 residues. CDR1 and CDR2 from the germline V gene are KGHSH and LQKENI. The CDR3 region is CASSPPGGVSNTGELFF. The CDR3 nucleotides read TGTGCCAGCTCACCACCTGGGGGAGTCTCGAACACCGGGGAGCTGTTTTTT.

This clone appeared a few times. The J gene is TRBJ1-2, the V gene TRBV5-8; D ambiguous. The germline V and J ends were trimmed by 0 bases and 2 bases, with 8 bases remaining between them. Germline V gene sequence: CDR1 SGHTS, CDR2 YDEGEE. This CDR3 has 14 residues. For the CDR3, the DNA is TGTGCCAGCAGCTTGGGGGGTCCAAACTATGGCTACACCTTC. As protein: CASSLGGPNYGYTF.

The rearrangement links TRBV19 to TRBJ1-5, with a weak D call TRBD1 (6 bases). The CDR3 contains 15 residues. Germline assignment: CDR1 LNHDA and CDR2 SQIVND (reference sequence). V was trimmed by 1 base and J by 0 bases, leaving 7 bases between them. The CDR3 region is CASSIVGGSNQPQHF. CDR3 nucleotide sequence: TGTGCCAGTAGTATAGTAGGGGGTAGCAATCAGCCCCAGCATTTT.

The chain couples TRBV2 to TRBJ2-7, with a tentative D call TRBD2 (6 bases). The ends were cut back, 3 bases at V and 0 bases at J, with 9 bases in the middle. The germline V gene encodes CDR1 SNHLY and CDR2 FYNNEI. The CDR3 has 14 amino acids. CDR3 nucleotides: TGTGCCAGCAGTGAGGAGGGGTCCTCCTACGAGCAGTACTTC. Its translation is CASSEEGSSYEQYF.

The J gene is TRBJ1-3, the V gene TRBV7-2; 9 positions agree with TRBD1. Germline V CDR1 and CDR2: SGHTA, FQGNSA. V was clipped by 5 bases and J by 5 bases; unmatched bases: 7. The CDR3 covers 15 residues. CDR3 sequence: CASSPTGQGRNTIYF. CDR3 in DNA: TGTGCCAGCAGCCCCACGGGACAGGGAAGAAACACCATATATTTT. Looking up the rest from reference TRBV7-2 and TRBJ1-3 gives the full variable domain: GAGVSQSPSNKVTEKGKDVELRCDPISGHTALYWYRQSLGQGLEFLIYFQGNSAPDKSGLPSDRFSAERTGGSVSTLTIQRTQQEDSAVYLCASSPTGQGRNTIYFGEGSWLTVV.

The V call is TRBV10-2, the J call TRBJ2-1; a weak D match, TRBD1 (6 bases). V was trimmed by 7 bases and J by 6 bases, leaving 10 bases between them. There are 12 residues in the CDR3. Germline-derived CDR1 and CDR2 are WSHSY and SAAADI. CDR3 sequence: CASTLDSNEQFF. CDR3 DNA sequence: TGCGCCAGCACTTTGGACAGCAATGAGCAGTTCTTC.

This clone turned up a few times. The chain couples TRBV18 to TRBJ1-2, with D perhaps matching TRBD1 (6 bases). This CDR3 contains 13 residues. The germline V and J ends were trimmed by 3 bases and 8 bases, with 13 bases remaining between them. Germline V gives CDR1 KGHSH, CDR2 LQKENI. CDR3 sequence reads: CASSPLTGNGYTF. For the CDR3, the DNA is TGTGCCAGCTCACCTCTAACAGGGAACGGCTACACCTTC. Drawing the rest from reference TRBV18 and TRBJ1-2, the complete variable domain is NAGVMQNPRHLVRRRGQEARLRCSPMKGHSHVYWYRQLPEEGLKFMVYLQKENIIDESGMPKERFSAEFPKEGPSILRIQQVVRGDSAAYFCASSPLTGNGYTFGSGTRLTVV.

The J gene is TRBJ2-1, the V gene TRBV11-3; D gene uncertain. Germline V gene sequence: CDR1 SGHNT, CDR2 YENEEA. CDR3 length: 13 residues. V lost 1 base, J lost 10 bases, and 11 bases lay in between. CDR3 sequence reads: CASSLGPLNEQFF. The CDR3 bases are TGTGCCAGCAGCTTAGGGCCATTGAACGAGCAGTTCTTC. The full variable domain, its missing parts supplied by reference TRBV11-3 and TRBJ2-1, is EAGVVQSPRYKIIEKKQPVAFWCNPISGHNTLYWYLQNLGQGPELLIRYENEEAVDDSQLPKDRFSAERLKGVDSTLKIQPAELGDSAVYLCASSLGPLNEQFFGPGTRLTVL.

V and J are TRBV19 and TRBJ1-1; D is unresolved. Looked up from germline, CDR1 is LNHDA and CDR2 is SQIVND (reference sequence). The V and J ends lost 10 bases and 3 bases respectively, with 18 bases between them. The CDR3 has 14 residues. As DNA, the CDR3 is TGTGCCACCCGCCCGGCCGCCGGGGACACTGAAGCTTTCTTT. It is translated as CATRPAAGDTEAFF.

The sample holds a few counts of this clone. As DNA, the CDR3 is TGCGCCAGCAGCTTGGCCCTGGGCGAGCGGGGCCCTCCGGGGGAGCAGTACTTC. Protein sequence: CASSLALGERGPPGEQYF. The chain uses TRBV5-1 and TRBJ2-7, with 7 bases aligning to TRBD2. Germline CDR1 is SGHRS and CDR2 is YFSETQ. The CDR3 has 18 residues. Trimming at V came to 0 bases and at J to 7 bases, leaving 19 bases not matched to a gene.

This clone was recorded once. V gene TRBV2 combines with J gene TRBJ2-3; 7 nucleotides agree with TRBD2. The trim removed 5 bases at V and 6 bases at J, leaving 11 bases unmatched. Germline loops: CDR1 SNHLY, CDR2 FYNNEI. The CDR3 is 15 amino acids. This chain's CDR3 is CASSPTRGLQDTQYF. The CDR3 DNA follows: TGTGCCAGCAGTCCCACGAGGGGACTACAGGATACGCAGTATTTT.

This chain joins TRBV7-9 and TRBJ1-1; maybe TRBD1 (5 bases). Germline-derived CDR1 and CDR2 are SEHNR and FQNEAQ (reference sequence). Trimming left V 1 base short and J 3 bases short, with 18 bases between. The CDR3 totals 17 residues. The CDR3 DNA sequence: TGTGCCAGCAGCTTAGTTGCATCCTGGGGGTTTGACACTGAAGCTTTCTTT. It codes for CASSLVASWGFDTEAFF.

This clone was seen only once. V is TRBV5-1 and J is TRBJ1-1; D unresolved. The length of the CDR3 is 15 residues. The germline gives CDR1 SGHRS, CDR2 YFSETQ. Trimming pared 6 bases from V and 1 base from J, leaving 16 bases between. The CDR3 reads CASTENGDPNTEAFF. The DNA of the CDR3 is TGCGCCAGCACCGAAAATGGGGATCCGAACACTGAAGCTTTCTTT.

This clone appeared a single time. The CDR3 DNA reads TGCGCCAGCAGCTTGAGCGTGGCGGGCTACGAGCAGTACTTC. This gives the protein CASSLSVAGYEQYF. The V and J genes are TRBV5-1 and TRBJ2-7; TRBD2 is a possible D gene (5 bases). Germline V gene lookup returns CDR1 SGHRS and CDR2 YFSETQ. Between the trimmed V and J ends, which lost 1 base and 3 bases, there was a span of 11 bases. The CDR3 covers 14 residues.

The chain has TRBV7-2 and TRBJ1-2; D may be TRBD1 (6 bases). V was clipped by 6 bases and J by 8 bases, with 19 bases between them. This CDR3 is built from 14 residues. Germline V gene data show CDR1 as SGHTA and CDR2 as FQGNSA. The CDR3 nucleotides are TGTGCCAGCAGACTCCCCGCGGGGGCGGGGGGCTACACCTTC. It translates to CASRLPAGAGGYTF.

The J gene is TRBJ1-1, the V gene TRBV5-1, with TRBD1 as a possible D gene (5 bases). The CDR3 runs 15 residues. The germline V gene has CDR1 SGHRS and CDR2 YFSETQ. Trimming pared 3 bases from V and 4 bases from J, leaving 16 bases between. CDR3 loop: CASSSFRGGGTEAFF. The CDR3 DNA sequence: TGCGCCAGCAGCTCCTTCCGAGGCGGGGGCACTGAAGCTTTCTTT.

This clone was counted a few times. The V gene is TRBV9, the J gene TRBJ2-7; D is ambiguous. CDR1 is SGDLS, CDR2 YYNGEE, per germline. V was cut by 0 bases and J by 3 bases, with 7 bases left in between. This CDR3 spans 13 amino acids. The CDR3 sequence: CASSVGDLYEQYF. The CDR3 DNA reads TGTGCCAGCAGCGTAGGAGACCTCTACGAGCAGTACTTC.